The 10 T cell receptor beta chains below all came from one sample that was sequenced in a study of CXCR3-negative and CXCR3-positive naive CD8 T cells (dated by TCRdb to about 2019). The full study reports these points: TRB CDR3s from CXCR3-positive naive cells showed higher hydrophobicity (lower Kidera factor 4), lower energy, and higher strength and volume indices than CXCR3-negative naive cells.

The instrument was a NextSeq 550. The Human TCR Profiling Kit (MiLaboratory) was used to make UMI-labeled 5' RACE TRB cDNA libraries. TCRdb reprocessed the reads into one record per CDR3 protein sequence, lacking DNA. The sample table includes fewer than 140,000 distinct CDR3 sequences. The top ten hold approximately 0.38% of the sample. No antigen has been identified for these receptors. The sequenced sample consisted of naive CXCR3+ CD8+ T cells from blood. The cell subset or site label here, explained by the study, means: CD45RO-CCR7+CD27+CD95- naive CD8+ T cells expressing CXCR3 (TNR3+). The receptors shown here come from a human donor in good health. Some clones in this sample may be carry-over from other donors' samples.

The CDR3 region is CASSLRRVPYEQYF. The J gene is TRBJ2-7, the V gene TRBV21-1; the D call from TCRdb, TRBD2, cannot be confirmed without DNA. TRBV21-1 is designated a pseudogene. The CDR3 covers 14 residues.

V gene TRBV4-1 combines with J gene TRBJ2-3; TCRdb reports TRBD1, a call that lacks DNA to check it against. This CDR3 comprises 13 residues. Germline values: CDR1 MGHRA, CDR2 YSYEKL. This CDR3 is CASSGGAADTQYF.

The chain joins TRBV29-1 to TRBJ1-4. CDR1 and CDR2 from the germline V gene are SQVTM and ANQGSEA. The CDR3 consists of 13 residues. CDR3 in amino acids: CSVLAGVNEKLFF.

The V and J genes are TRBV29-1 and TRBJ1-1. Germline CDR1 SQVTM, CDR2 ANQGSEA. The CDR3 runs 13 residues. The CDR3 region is CSVLTDLNTEAFF. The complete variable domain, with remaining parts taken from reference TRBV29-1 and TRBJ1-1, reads SAVISQKPSRDICQRGTSLTIQCQVDSQVTMMFWYRQQPGQSLTLIATANQGSEATYESGFVIDKFPISRPNLTFSTLTVSNMSPEDSSIYLCSVLTDLNTEAFFGQGTRLTVV.

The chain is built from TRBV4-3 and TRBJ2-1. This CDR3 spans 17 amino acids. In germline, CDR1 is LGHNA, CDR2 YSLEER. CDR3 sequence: CASSQDGNPNSYNEQFF.

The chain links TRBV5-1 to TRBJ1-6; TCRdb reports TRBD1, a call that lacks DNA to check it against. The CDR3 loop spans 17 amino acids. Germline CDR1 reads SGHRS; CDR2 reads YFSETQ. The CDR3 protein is CASRGVALSSYNSPLHF.

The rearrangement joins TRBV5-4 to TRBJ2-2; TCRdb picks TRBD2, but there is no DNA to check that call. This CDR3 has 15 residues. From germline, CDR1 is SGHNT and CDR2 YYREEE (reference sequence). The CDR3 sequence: CASSLTSGLAGELFF.

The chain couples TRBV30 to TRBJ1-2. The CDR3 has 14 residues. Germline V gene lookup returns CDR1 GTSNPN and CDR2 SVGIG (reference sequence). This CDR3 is CAWLAYQDNYGYTF. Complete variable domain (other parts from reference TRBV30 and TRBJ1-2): SQTIHQWPATLVQPVGSPLSLECTVEGTSNPNLYWYRQAAGRGLQLLFYSVGIGQISSEVPQNLSASRPQDRQFILSSKKLLLSDSGFYLCAWLAYQDNYGYTFGSGTRLTVV.

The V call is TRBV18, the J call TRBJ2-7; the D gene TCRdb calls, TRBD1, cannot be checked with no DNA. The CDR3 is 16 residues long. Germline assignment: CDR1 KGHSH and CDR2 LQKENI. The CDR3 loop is CASSPQDRAYRYEQYF.

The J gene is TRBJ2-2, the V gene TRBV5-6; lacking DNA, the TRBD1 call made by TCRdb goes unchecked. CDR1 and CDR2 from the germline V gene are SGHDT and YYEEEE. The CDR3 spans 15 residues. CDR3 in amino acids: CASSLYQGNTGELFF.